Each of the 7 T cell receptor beta chains below was sequenced from the same sample in a study of blood T cell repertoires in COVID-19. This table comes from immunoSEQ multiplex PCR, and its TCRdb copy is limited to in-frame clones, with some not included. The profile shows 120,000 or so clones, 88% of them singletons. What was sequenced was peripheral blood. The receptors originated from a human donor in a cohort sampled during active COVID-19.

This clone showed up just once. This chain links TRBV7-8 with TRBJ2-5; D unclear. The CDR3 runs 11 residues. V lost 4 bases to trimming and J lost 2 bases, with 2 bases between them. Germline V lookup: CDR1 SGHVS, CDR2 FQNEAQ. CDR3 in DNA: TGTGCCAGCAGCTCACAAGAGACCCAGTACTTC. Its protein product is CASSSQETQYF. The full variable domain, completed using reference TRBV7-8 and TRBJ2-5, is GAGVSQSPRYKVAKRGQDVALRCDPISGHVSLFWYQQALGQGPEFLTYFQNEAQLDKSGLPSDRFFAERPEGSVSTLKIQRTQQEDSAVYLCASSSQETQYFGPGTRLLVL.

The chain links TRBV6-5 to TRBJ1-6, with D possibly matching TRBD1 (5 bases). The CDR3 contains 13 residues. Between the trimmed V and J ends, which lost 6 bases and 10 bases, there was a span of 13 bases. Germline CDR1 MNHEY, CDR2 SVGAGI. CDR3 in DNA: TGTGCCAGCAGGGGGGGATCCGGGTCACCCCTCCACTTT. This encodes CASRGGSGSPLHF.

This clone was seen at least ten times. This chain links TRBV6-5 with TRBJ2-7, with TRBD1 matching over 10 bases. The CDR3 spans 15 residues. Germline values: CDR1 MNHEY, CDR2 SVGAGI. With V trimmed by 6 bases and J by 3 bases, 8 bases remained unmatched. The CDR3 spells CASSPGQGVSYEQYF. Here the CDR3 DNA reads TGTGCCAGCAGCCCAGGACAGGGGGTAAGCTACGAGCAGTACTTC.

The chain employs TRBV29-1 and TRBJ1-1; D is uncertain. This CDR3 is built from 10 residues. Trimming took 7 bases from V and 2 from J, leaving 5 bases between them. Looked up from germline, CDR1 is SQVTM and CDR2 is ANQGSEA. The CDR3 here is CSDTNTEAFF. CDR3 nucleotide sequence: TGCAGCGACACAAACACTGAAGCTTTCTTT. Variable domain in full (rest from reference TRBV29-1 and TRBJ1-1): SAVISQKPSRDICQRGTSLTIQCQVDSQVTMMFWYRQQPGQSLTLIATANQGSEATYESGFVIDKFPISRPNLTFSTLTVSNMSPEDSSIYLCSDTNTEAFFGQGTRLTVV.

V and J are TRBV10-1 and TRBJ2-1, with 9 bases identical to TRBD2. The CDR3 length is 16 residues. Germline V lookup: CDR1 WNHNN, CDR2 SYGVQD (reference sequence). V lost 6 bases and J lost 6; bases outside the gene matches: 12. CDR3 amino acids: CASSEYSGGPPNEQFF. For the CDR3, the DNA is TGCGCCAGCAGCGAATATAGCGGGGGACCCCCCAATGAGCAGTTCTTC.

The rearrangement uses TRBV5-5 and TRBJ2-5; 12 nucleotides match TRBD2. Germline V gene sequence: CDR1 SGHKS, CDR2 YYEKEE (reference sequence). This CDR3 has 15 residues. Unmatched junction bases numbered 6, after V lost 4 bases and J lost 5 bases. The CDR3 protein is CASSPGLAGAETQYF. The CDR3 DNA reads as TGTGCCAGCAGCCCGGGACTAGCGGGTGCGGAGACCCAGTACTTC.

This chain connects TRBV4-1 to TRBJ1-6, with D hard to call. The ends were cut back, 0 bases at V and 7 bases at J, with 4 bases in the middle. Germline assignment: CDR1 MGHRA and CDR2 YSYEKL. The CDR3 is made up of 13 amino acids. This CDR3 reads CASSQDRNSPLHF. In nucleotides, the CDR3 is TGCGCCAGCAGCCAAGATCGGAATTCACCCCTCCACTTT.